This T cell receptor beta chain emerged from a study of control samples from healthy donors and cancer patients. Repertoires were generated with immunoSEQ multiplex PCR, while TCRdb's copy carries only in-frame clones and drops some. The repertoire holds 82,000 or so clones, with just under 95% as singletons. Trimming removed 7 bases at V and 1 base at J, with 9 bases between. Per germline, CDR1 SGHRS and CDR2 YFSETQ. There are 14 residues in the CDR3. Sample: blood. This TCR came from a woman aged 18-29 years in good health. The chain has TRBV5-1 and TRBJ2-6; unclear D gene. The CDR3 coding sequence is TGCGCCAGCCGCCCACAGTCTGGGGCCAACGTCCTGACTTTC. It codes for CASRPQSGANVLTF. The full variable domain, with the rest looked up from reference TRBV5-1 and TRBJ2-6, is KAGVTQTPRYLIKTRGQQVTLSCSPISGHRSVSWYQQTPGQGLQFLFEYFSETQRNKGNFPGRFSGRQFSNSRSEMNVSTLELGDSALYLCASRPQSGANVLTFGAGSRLTVL.